The 13 T cell receptor beta chains in this list originate from one sample, sequenced in a study of human T cells and chemical hapten exposure. TCRdb ran MiXCR on the RACE reads and lists one entry per CDR3 protein. Of 95,000 to 100,000 distinct CDR3 sequences in the sample, around 12% were seen once. Time point in this sample: patch test 1, 2 weeks after DPC sensitization. Treatment denoted: therapeutic diphenylcyclopropenone sensitization with weekly scalp DPC. The source material was whole blood, sampled in connection with sensitization to the hapten diphenylcyclopropenone (DPC). The receptors here all came from a woman aged 40-49 years with alopecia areata. Some clones in this sample may be carry-over from other donors' samples.

There are many counts of this clonotype. The chain uses TRBV7-9 and TRBJ2-5; no reliable D call. The CDR3 is 12 amino acids. Germline values: CDR1 SEHNR, CDR2 FQNEAQ (reference sequence). Trimming removed 1 base at V and 3 bases at J, with 3 bases between. The DNA for the CDR3 is TGTGCCAGCAGCTTAGAAGAAGAGACCCAGTACTTC. Amino acid sequence: CASSLEEETQYF. Based on the CDR3 plus reference TRBV7-9 and TRBJ2-5, the full variable domain is DTGVSQNPRHKITKRGQNVTFRCDPISEHNRLYWYRQTLGQGPEFLTYFQNEAQLEKSRLLSDRFSAERPKGSFSTLEIQRTEQGDSAMYLCASSLEEETQYFGPGTRLLVL.

This clonotype was found a few times. CDR3 DNA: TGCAGTGCTAGCCCAGCCATCACGCAGTATTTT. It encodes CSASPAITQYF. The chain joins TRBV20-1 to TRBJ2-3; no definite D call. Trimming cost V 3 bases and J 9 bases, with 10 bases left between them. Germline V gene data show CDR1 as DFQATT and CDR2 as SNEGSKA (reference sequence). This CDR3 spans 11 amino acids.

The gene calls are TRBV4-3 and TRBJ2-7, with 9 bases identical to TRBD2. The germline CDR1 and CDR2 sequences are LGHNA and YSLEER. This CDR3 is 15 amino acids long. Unmatched junction bases numbered 5, after V lost 3 bases and J lost 2 bases. CDR3 in amino acids: CASSQEVAGAYEQYF. The CDR3 nucleotides read TGCGCCAGCAGCCAGGAAGTAGCGGGAGCCTACGAGCAGTACTTC.

As concerns this clonotype: A read error may produce the germline difference seen at one junction end. The chain recombines TRBV7-7 with TRBJ2-2; TRBD2 agrees at 9 bases. Germline V gene data show CDR1 as SSHAT and CDR2 as FNYEAQ (reference sequence). CDR3 length: 17 residues. The CDR3 loop is CASSLASSAGGTGELFF. The CDR3 region has the DNA TGTGCTAGCAGCTTAGCGTCCAGTGCGGGAGGGACCGGGGAGCTGTTTTTT.

This clonotype was detected a few times. The V gene is TRBV20-1, the J gene TRBJ2-7, with TRBD1 as a possible D gene (5 bases). V lost 2 bases and J 6 bases, leaving 17 bases between the germline ends. Germline V gene data show CDR1 as DFQATT and CDR2 as SNEGSKA (reference sequence). The CDR3 sequence is 14 residues long. The CDR3 DNA is TGCAGTGCTAGAAACACAGGCGGCCTGAGCGAGCAGTACTTC. It codes for CSARNTGGLSEQYF.

This rearrangement joins TRBV28 to TRBJ1-1; unclear D gene. This CDR3 comprises 13 residues. Trimming pared 1 base from V and 4 bases from J, leaving 7 bases between. The V gene's germline CDR1 is MDHEN and CDR2 SYDVKM. In DNA, the CDR3 is TGTGCCAGCAGTTTATCTGGGTTCACTGAAGCTTTCTTT. It translates to CASSLSGFTEAFF. Filled out from reference TRBV28 and TRBJ1-1, the complete variable domain reads DVKVTQSSRYLVKRTGEKVFLECVQDMDHENMFWYRQDPGLGLRLIYFSYDVKMKEKGDIPEGYSVSREKKERFSLILESASTNQTSMYLCASSLSGFTEAFFGQGTRLTVV.

This clonotype was counted a few times. The J gene is TRBJ2-7, the V gene TRBV6-2 or TRBV6-3; D is perhaps TRBD1 or TRBD2 (5 bases each). Germline V lookup: CDR1 MNHEY, CDR2 SVGEGT. The CDR3 is 15 residues long. V lost 2 bases and J 0 bases, leaving 11 bases between the germline ends. Written as DNA, the CDR3 is TGTGCCAGCAGTTACGGGGGACCAAACTCCTACGAGCAGTACTTC. Protein: CASSYGGPNSYEQYF.

In this sample, this clonotype turned up many times. The chain links TRBV28 to TRBJ2-7, with 10 bases that match TRBD1. Per germline, CDR1 MDHEN and CDR2 SYDVKM. There are 15 residues in the CDR3. With V trimmed by 6 bases and J by 1 base, 6 bases remained unmatched. The CDR3 region is CASRTGTGDSYEQYF. CDR3 sequence (DNA): TGTGCCAGCAGAACCGGGACAGGGGATTCCTACGAGCAGTACTTC.

In regard to this clonotype: Since no conserved phenylalanine or tryptophan closes the CDR3, a read error is the likely cause. This chain links TRBV28 with TRBJ2-1; 11 bases align to TRBD1. The CDR3 is 14 amino acids. After removal of 8 bases from V and 3 bases from J, the junction contained 3 bases not matched to a gene. Germline V gives CDR1 MDHEN, CDR2 SYDVKM. The CDR3 loop reads CASGQGALYNEQFY. DNA for the CDR3: TGTGCCAGCGGACAGGGGGCTCTCTACAATGAGCAGTTCTAC.

This clonotype was observed a handful of times. The chain recombines TRBV5-1 with TRBJ2-2; tentatively, D is TRBD2 (5 bases). Looked up from germline, CDR1 is SGHRS and CDR2 is YFSETQ. The length of the CDR3 is 14 residues. V was shortened by 6 bases and J by 4 bases, with 13 bases between the two germline ends. Here the CDR3 reads CASKRETTTGELFF. DNA for the CDR3: TGCGCCAGCAAGAGGGAGACCACCACCGGGGAGCTGTTTTTT.

This clonotype was counted many times. This chain links TRBV12-3 or TRBV12-4 with TRBJ2-1; D gene uncertain. The V and J ends lost 3 bases and 8 bases respectively, with 11 bases between them. The CDR3 covers 13 residues. The CDR3 coding sequence is TGTGCCAGCAGTTTCAGTAACGCGGATGAGCAGTTCTTC. Translating it yields CASSFSNADEQFF.

This clonotype has ten or more counts. CDR3 amino acids: CASSHRQGAESGANVLTF. Here the CDR3 DNA reads TGTGCCAGCAGTCATCGACAGGGGGCAGAATCTGGGGCCAACGTCCTGACTTTC. The chain joins TRBV28 to TRBJ2-6; 10 positions match TRBD1. Losses at the gene ends were 5 bases for V and 1 base for J; bases not matched to a gene: 8. Germline assignment: CDR1 MDHEN and CDR2 SYDVKM. The CDR3 is 18 residues long.

The chain couples TRBV28 to TRBJ2-3; no firm D call. The CDR3 contains 12 residues. Germline CDR1 is MDHEN and CDR2 is SYDVKM. Between the trimmed V and J ends, which lost 3 bases and 10 bases, there was a span of 11 bases. CDR3 residues: CASSFIPVAQYF. For the CDR3, the DNA is TGTGCCAGCAGTTTCATACCCGTGGCGCAGTATTTT.